This T cell receptor beta chain was recorded in a study of OX40 agonist ivuxolimab in advanced cancers. For the study at large: Clinicians treated patients with ivuxolimab, an agonistic anti-OX40 (CD134) antibody. Three individuals attained partial responses, comprising one hepatocellular carcinoma case and two cutaneous melanoma cases. Study observations and caveats: Partial responders treated at 0.1-3.0 mg/kg exhibited clonal expansion among the lowest measured. Both blood CD4+ and CD8+ T cells showed clonal growth by week 6 at 0.1 to 3.0 mg/kg.

V was clipped by 4 bases and J by 0 bases, with 8 bases between them. The V gene's germline CDR1 is LNHDA and CDR2 SQIVND (reference sequence). The length of the CDR3 is 14 residues. Concerning this clone itself: As yet, its antigen is unknown.

Profiled with immunoSEQ multiplex PCR; TCRdb holds only in-frame clones, not every one. The data show about 60,000 clones, roughly nine tenths seen once. This clonotype originated in an adult with an advanced solid tumor such as melanoma, head and neck, liver or kidney cancer. The sample was CD4+ or CD8+ T cells sorted from blood, taken in a trial of the OX40 agonist ivuxolimab. This chain joins TRBV19 and TRBJ2-3; unclear D gene. CDR3 nucleotides: TGTGCCAGTAGTACCCCCCAAAGCACAGATACGCAGTATTTT. It codes for CASSTPQSTDTQYF.